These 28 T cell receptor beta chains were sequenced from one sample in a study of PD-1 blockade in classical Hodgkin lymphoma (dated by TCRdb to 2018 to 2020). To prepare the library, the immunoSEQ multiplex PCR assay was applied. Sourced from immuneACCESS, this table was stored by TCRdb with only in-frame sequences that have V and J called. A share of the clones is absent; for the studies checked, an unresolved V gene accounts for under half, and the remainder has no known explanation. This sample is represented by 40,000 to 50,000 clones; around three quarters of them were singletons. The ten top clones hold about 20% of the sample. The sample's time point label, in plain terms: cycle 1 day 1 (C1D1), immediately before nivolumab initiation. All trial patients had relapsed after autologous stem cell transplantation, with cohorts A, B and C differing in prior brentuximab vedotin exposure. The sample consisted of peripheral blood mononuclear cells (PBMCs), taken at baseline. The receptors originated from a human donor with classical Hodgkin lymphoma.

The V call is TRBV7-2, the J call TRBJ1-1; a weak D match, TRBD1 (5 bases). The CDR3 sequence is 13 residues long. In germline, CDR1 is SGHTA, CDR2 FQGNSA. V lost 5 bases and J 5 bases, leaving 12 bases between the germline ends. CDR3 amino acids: CASSLEGWTEAFF. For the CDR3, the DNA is TGTGCCAGCAGCCTCGAGGGGTGGACTGAAGCTTTCTTT. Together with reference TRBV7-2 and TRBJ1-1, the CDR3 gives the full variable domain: GAGVSQSPSNKVTEKGKDVELRCDPISGHTALYWYRQSLGQGLEFLIYFQGNSAPDKSGLPSDRFSAERTGGSVSTLTIQRTQQEDSAVYLCASSLEGWTEAFFGQGTRLTVV.

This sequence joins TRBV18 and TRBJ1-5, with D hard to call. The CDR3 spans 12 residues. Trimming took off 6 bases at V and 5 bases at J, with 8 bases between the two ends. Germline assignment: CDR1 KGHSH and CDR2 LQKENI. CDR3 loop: CASSVQYQPQHF. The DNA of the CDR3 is TGTGCCAGCTCGGTTCAATATCAGCCCCAGCATTTT.

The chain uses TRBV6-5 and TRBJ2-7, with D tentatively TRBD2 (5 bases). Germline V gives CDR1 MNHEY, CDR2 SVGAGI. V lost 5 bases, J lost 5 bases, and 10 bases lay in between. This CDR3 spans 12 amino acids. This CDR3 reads CASSRLGNEQYF. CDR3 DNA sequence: TGTGCCAGCAGTAGACTCGGGAACGAGCAGTACTTC.

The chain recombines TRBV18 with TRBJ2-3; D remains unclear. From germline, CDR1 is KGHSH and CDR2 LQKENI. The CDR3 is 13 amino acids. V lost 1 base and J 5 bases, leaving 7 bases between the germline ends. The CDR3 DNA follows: TGTGCCAGCTCACCACAATTCCGAGATACGCAGTATTTT. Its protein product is CASSPQFRDTQYF.

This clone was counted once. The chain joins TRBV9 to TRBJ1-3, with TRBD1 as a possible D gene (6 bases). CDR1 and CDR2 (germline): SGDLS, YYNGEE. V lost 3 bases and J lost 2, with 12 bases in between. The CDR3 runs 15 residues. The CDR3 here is CASSGQGIAGNTIYF. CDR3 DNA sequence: TGTGCCAGCAGCGGCCAGGGGATTGCTGGAAACACCATATATTTT. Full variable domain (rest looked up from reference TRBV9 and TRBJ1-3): DSGVTQTPKHLITATGQRVTLRCSPRSGDLSVYWYQQSLDQGLQFLIQYYNGEERAKGNILERFSAQQFPDLHSELNLSSLELGDSALYFCASSGQGIAGNTIYFGEGSWLTVV.

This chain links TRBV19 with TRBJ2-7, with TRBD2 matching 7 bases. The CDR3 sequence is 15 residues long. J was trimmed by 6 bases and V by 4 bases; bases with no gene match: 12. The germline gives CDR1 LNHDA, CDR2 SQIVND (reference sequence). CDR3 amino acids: CASSTKRGGGFEQYF. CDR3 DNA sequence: TGTGCCAGTAGTACTAAGCGGGGCGGAGGCTTCGAGCAGTACTTC. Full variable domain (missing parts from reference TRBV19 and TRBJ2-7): DGGITQSPKYLFRKEGQNVTLSCEQNLNHDAMYWYRQDPGQGLRLIYYSQIVNDFQKGDIAEGYSVSREKKESFPLTVTSAQKNPTAFYLCASSTKRGGGFEQYFGPGTRLTVT.

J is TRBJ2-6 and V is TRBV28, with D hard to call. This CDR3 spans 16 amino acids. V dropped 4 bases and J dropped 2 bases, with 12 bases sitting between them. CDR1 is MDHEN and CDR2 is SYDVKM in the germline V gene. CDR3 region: CASSSYGPAGANVLTF. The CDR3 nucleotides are TGTGCCAGCAGTTCATACGGCCCCGCTGGGGCCAACGTCCTGACTTTC. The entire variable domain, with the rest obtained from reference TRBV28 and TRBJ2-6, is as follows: DVKVTQSSRYLVKRTGEKVFLECVQDMDHENMFWYRQDPGLGLRLIYFSYDVKMKEKGDIPEGYSVSREKKERFSLILESASTNQTSMYLCASSSYGPAGANVLTFGAGSRLTVL.

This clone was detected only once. The CDR3: CASSLVLAGTPRGETQYF. CDR3 nucleotide sequence: TGTGCCAGCAGCTTAGTCCTAGCGGGCACCCCCAGGGGAGAGACCCAGTACTTC. V gene TRBV7-2 combines with J gene TRBJ2-5, with 8 bases fitting TRBD2. Germline V CDR1 and CDR2: SGHTA, FQGNSA. This CDR3 is built from 18 residues. Unmatched junction bases numbered 14, after V lost 1 base and J lost 4 bases.

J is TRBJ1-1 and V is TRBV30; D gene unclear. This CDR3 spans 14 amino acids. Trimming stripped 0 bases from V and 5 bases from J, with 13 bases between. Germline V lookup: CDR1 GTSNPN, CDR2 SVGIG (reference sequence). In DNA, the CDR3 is TGTGCCTGGAGTGTTTGGCCCCTAGATACTGAAGCTTTCTTT. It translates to CAWSVWPLDTEAFF. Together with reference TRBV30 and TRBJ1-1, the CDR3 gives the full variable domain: SQTIHQWPATLVQPVGSPLSLECTVEGTSNPNLYWYRQAAGRGLQLLFYSVGIGQISSEVPQNLSASRPQDRQFILSSKKLLLSDSGFYLCAWSVWPLDTEAFFGQGTRLTVV.

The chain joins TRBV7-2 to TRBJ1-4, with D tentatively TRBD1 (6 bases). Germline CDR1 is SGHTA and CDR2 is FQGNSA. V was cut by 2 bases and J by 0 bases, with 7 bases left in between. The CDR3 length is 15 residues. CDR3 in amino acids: CASSLRTATNEKLFF. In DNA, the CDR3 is TGTGCCAGCAGCTTACGGACAGCAACTAATGAAAAACTGTTTTTT.

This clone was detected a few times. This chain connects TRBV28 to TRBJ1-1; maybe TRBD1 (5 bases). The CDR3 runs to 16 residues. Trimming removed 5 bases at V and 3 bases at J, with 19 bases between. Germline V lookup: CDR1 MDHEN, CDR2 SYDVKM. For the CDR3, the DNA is TGTGCCAGCAGTCTCTTCAGGGTAGTCGCTGACACTGAAGCTTTCTTT. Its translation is CASSLFRVVADTEAFF.

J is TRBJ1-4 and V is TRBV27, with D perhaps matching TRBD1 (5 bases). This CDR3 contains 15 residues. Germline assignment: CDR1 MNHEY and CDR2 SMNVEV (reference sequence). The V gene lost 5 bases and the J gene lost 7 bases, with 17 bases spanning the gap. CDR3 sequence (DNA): TGTGCCAGCAGTGCGGCGGGGCCGTGGGGTGAAAAACTGTTTTTT. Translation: CASSAAGPWGEKLFF.

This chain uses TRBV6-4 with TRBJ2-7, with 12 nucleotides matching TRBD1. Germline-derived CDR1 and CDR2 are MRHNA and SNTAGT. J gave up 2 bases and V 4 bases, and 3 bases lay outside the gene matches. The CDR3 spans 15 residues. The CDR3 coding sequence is TGTGCCAGCAGTGCCGGGACAGGGGGCCCCTACGAGCAGTACTTC. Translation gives CASSAGTGGPYEQYF.

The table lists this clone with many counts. CDR3: CASSYSLDRRNTEAFF. CDR3 nucleotide sequence: TGTGCCAGCAGCTACTCCTTGGACAGGCGAAACACTGAAGCTTTCTTT. The rearrangement uses TRBV13 and TRBJ1-1; 7 positions match TRBD1. The V segment lost 4 bases and the J segment 2 bases; nucleotides outside the gene matches: 10. The CDR3 is made up of 16 amino acids. The V gene's germline CDR1 is PRHDT and CDR2 FYEKMQ (reference sequence).

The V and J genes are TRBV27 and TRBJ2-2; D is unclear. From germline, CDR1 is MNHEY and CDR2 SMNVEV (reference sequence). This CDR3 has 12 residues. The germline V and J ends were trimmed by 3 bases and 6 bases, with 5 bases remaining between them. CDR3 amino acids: CASSFLSGELFF. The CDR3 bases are TGTGCCAGCAGTTTTTTATCCGGGGAGCTGTTTTTT.

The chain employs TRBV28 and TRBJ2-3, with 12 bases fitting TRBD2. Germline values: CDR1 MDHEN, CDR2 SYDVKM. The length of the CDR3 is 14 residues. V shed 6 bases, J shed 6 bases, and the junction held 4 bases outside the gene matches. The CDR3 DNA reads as TGTGCCAGCAGCCTAGCGGGAGGGCGGGATACGCAGTATTTT. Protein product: CASSLAGGRDTQYF.

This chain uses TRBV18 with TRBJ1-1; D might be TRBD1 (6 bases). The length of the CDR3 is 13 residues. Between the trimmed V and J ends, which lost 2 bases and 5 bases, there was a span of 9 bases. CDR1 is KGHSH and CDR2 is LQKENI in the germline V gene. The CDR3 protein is CASSPSTGTEAFF. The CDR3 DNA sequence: TGTGCCAGCTCACCATCGACAGGTACTGAAGCTTTCTTT.

In nucleotides, the CDR3 is TGTGCCAGCAGACAAGGGACAGGGGGCAATCAGCCCCAGCATTTT. Residues: CASRQGTGGNQPQHF. J is TRBJ1-5 and V is TRBV27, with TRBD1 matching 10 bases. The CDR3 is made up of 15 amino acids. J was trimmed by 2 bases and V by 6 bases; bases with no gene match: 4. Germline V gives CDR1 MNHEY, CDR2 SMNVEV (reference sequence).

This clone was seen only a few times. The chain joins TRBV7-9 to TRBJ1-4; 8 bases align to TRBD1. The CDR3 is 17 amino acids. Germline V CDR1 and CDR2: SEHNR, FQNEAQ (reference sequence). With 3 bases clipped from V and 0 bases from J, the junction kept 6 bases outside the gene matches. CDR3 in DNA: TGTGCCAGCAGCTTCTCCCGGACAGGGCCAACTAATGAAAAACTGTTTTTT. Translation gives CASSFSRTGPTNEKLFF.

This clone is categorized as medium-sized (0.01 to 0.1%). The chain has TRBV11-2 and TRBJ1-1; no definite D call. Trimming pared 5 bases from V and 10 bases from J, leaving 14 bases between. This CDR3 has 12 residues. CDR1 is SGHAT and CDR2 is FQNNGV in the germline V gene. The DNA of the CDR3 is TGTGCCAGCAGCGACGAGGGCAGTACAGCTTTCTTT. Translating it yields CASSDEGSTAFF. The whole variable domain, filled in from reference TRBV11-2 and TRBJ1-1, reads EAGVAQSPRYKIIEKRQSVAFWCNPISGHATLYWYQQILGQGPKLLIQFQNNGVVDDSQLPKDRFSAERLKGVDSTLKIQPAKLEDSAVYLCASSDEGSTAFFGQGTRLTVV.

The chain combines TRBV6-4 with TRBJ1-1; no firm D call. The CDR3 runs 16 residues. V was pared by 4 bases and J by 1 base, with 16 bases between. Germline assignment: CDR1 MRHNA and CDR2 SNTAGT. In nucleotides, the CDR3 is TGTGCCAGCAGTGGCTACCGGACCTGGGGGAACACTGAAGCTTTCTTT. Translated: CASSGYRTWGNTEAFF.

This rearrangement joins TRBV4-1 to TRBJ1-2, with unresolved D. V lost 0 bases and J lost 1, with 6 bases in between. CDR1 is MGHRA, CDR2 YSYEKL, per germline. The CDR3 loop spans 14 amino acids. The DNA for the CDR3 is TGCGCCAGCAGCCAAGAGGTGGTTAACTATGGCTACACCTTC. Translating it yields CASSQEVVNYGYTF.

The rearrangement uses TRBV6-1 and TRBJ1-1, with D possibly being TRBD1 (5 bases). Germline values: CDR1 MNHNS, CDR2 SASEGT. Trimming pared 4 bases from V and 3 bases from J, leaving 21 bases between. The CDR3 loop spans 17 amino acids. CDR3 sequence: CASSVKSPGLVDTEAFF. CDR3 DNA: TGTGCCAGCAGTGTTAAGTCTCCAGGGCTAGTGGACACTGAAGCTTTCTTT.

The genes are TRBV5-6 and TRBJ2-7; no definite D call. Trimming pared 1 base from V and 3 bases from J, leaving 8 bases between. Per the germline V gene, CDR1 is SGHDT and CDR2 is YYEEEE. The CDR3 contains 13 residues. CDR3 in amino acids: CASSLTLVYEQYF. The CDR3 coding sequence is TGTGCCAGCAGCTTGACCCTGGTCTACGAGCAGTACTTC. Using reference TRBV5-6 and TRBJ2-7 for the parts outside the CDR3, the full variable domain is DAGVTQSPTHLIKTRGQQVTLRCSPKSGHDTVSWYQQALGQGPQFIFQYYEEEERQRGNFPDRFSGHQFPNYSSELNVNALLLGDSALYLCASSLTLVYEQYFGPGTRLTVT.

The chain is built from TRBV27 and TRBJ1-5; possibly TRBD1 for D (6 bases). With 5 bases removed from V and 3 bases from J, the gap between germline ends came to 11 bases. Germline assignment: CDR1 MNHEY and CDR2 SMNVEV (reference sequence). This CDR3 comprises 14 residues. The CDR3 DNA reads TGTGCCAGCAGTCCTTGGACAGACAATCAGCCCCAGCATTTT. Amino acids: CASSPWTDNQPQHF.

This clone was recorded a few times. The CDR3 DNA sequence: TGTGCCAGCAGCTCGCTGGGGAGGGCCACCGGGGAGCTGTTTTTT. This gives the protein CASSSLGRATGELFF. This chain joins TRBV7-6 and TRBJ2-2, with TRBD2 identical over 7 bases. The CDR3 has 15 amino acids. V lost 4 bases and J lost 4; bases outside the gene matches: 6. Germline assignment: CDR1 SGHVS and CDR2 FNYEAQ.

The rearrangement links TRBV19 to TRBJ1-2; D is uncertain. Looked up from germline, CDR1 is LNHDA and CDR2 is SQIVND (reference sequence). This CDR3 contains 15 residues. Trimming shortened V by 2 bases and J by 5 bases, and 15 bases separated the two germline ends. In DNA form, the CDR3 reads TGTGCCAGTAGTATACGGAGCGCAGGCGGTTATGGCTACACCTTC. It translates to CASSIRSAGGYGYTF.

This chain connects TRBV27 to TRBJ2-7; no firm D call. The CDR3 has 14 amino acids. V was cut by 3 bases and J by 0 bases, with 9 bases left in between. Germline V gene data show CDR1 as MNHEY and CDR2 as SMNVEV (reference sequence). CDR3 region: CASSFGFSSYEQYF. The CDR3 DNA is TGTGCCAGCAGTTTCGGATTTAGCTCCTACGAGCAGTACTTC.